This TCR beta chain was obtained from a study of blood T cell repertoires in COVID-19 (dated by TCRdb to about 2020). The study in broad terms: Samples from collaborators originated in the United States, Italy and Spain and spanned both the acute and convalescent phases of COVID-19. The repertoires were released in a freely available public database meant as a resource for research on the immune response to SARS-CoV-2. HLA class I and class II types, where available, came from metadata supplied by the sample provider rather than from assay-based typing. The samples were drawn from the first 160 participants of the ongoing ImmuneRACE study and from 950 to 1,500 subjects provided by 6 global collaborators. The prospective study material was composed of cDNA or gDNA derived from T cells, B-cell-depleted T cells, or PBMCs. Nearly every sample came with metadata listing a de-identified subject ID, COVID-19 status, age in years and sex. Subjects who had been exposed to COVID-19, were actively infected with it, or had recovered from it provided the deeply sampled blood TCRbeta repertoires that made up the dataset. Here is what the overall study found, with its caveats: The quantity of clinical and demographic metadata differed by source and by participant and was supplied without curation.

TCRbeta CDR3 regions were amplified from genomic DNA using the immunoSEQ Assay, a bias-controlled multiplex PCR. In the original analysis: Within the assay, amplification of reference gene primers was used to estimate how many nucleated cells each sample contained. To quantify the absolute abundance of each unique TCRbeta CDR3 rearrangement, sequence reads were collapsed and filtered. For each sample, productive Simpson clonality was calculated by taking the square root of Simpson's diversity index across productive rearrangements. TCRdb stores this immuneACCESS table with in-frame sequences only. Part of the clones is absent; in the studies checked, under half of the shortfall reflects unresolved V genes, and no reason is known for the rest. V, J and clone size are taken as reported in that table, and D and trimming were inferred from the DNA itself. Across this sample there are roughly 250,000 clones, with around 86% seen only once. Roughly 2% of the sample is taken by the ten largest.

To note about this clone: The antigen it binds to is not known. No clone much larger than this one lies a single base away; base qualities are absent.

Participants in the prospective study were enrolled through a virtual design, were aged roughly 18 to 100 years, and lived in roughly 25 United States geographic areas. Cohort assignment in the prospective study relied on participant-reported clinical history from a screening survey and a study questionnaire. Recovered participants in ImmuneRACE Cohort 3 were defined as having two consecutive negative NP/OP PCR tests, clearance from a healthcare professional, or resolution of symptoms. Each participant in the prospective study had whole blood, serum and a nasopharyngeal or oropharyngeal swab collected by mobile phlebotomists. Additional blood draws and questionnaires over an approximately two-month period could optionally be provided by prospective study participants. Blood samples from the prospective study were shipped frozen or at room temperature prior to DNA extraction. Between the V and J ends, shortened by 6 bases and 5 bases respectively, the junction contains 13 bases. CDR1 SGHTA and CDR2 FQGNSA were looked up in the germline V gene. Taken from cysteine to phenylalanine, the CDR3 has 13 residues. Of the read, only the CDR3 DNA is kept; its 39 bases are in frame from base 1.

Sequencing was done on a sample of PBMCs or T cells enriched from blood (not recorded which). The chain is assembled from TRBV7-2 and TRBJ1-1; the D segment could be TRBD1, given 6 matching bases. The TCR sequence derives from a woman in her 50s who had recovered from COVID-19. This receptor has the CDR3 CASSLTGMTEAFF. The sequenced DNA is TGTGCCAGCAGTTTAACAGGGATGACTGAAGCTTTCTTT. Beyond the CDR3, the reference TRBV7-2 and TRBJ1-1 genes provide the residues; the full variable domain reads: GAGVSQSPSNKVTEKGKDVELRCDPISGHTALYWYRQSLGQGLEFLIYFQGNSAPDKSGLPSDRFSAERTGGSVSTLTIQRTQQEDSAVYLCASSLTGMTEAFFGQGTRLTVV.